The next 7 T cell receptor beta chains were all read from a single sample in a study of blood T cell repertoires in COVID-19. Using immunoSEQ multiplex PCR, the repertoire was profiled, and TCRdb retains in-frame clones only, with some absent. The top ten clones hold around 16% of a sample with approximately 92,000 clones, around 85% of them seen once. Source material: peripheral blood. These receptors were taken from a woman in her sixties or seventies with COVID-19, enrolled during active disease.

The CDR3 region is CASSPAGGPYEQYF. In nucleotides, the CDR3 is TGTGCCAGCAGCCCGGCGGGCGGACCATACGAGCAGTACTTC. The chain links TRBV11-3 to TRBJ2-7; the D gene is possibly TRBD2 (5 bases). Looked up from germline, CDR1 is SGHNT and CDR2 is YENEEA. V lost 5 bases and J lost 4, with 15 bases in between. The CDR3 length is 14 residues.

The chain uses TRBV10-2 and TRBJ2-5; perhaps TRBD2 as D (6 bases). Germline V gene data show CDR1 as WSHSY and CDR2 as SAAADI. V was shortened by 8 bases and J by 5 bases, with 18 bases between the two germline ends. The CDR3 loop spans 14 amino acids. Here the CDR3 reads CASWGLSVVETQYF. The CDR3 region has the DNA TGCGCCAGCTGGGGACTGAGCGTGGTGGAGACCCAGTACTTC.

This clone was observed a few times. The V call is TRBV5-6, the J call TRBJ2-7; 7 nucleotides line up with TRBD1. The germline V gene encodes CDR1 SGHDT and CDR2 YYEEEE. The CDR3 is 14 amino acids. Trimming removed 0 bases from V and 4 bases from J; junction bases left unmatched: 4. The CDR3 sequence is CASSLAARGYEQYF. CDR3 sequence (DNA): TGTGCCAGCAGCTTGGCTGCCAGGGGGTACGAGCAGTACTTC.

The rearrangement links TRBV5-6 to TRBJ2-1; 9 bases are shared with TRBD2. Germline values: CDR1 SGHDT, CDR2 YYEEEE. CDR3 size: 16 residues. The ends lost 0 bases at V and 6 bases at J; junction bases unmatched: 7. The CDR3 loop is CASSLVVSGGVNEQFF. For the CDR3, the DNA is TGTGCCAGCAGCTTGGTGGTTAGCGGGGGAGTCAATGAGCAGTTCTTC.

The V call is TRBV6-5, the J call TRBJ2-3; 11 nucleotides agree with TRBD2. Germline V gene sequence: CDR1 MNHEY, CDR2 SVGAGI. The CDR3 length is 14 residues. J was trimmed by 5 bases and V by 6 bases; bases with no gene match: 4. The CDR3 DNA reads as TGTGCCAGCAGCCCGGGACTAGCGGTAGATACGCAGTATTTT. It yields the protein CASSPGLAVDTQYF.

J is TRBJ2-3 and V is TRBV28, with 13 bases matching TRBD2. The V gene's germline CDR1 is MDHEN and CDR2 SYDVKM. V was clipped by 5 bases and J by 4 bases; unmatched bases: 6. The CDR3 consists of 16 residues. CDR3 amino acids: CASSMRLAGGPDTQYF. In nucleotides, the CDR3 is TGTGCCAGCAGTATGAGACTAGCGGGGGGCCCAGATACGCAGTATTTT. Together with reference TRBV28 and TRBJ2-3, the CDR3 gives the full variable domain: DVKVTQSSRYLVKRTGEKVFLECVQDMDHENMFWYRQDPGLGLRLIYFSYDVKMKEKGDIPEGYSVSREKKERFSLILESASTNQTSMYLCASSMRLAGGPDTQYFGPGTRLTVL.

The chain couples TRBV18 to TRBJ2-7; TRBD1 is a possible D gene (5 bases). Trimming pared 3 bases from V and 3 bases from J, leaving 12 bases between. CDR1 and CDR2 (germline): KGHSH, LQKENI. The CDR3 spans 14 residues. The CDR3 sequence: CASSPQGRDYEQYF. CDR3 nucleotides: TGTGCCAGCTCACCTCAGGGCCGCGACTACGAGCAGTACTTC.